The 2 T cell receptor beta chains below all came from one sample that was sequenced in a study of response to subunit inactivated influenza vaccine. TCRdb processed the RT-PCR reads anew with MiXCR; each CDR3 protein has one entry. The sample yields 600,000 to 850,000 distinct CDR3 sequences, roughly 15% seen once. The sample in question was PBMCs from blood, obtained 14 to 15 days before vaccination. The receptor set was obtained from a man over 45 who received an inactivated influenza vaccine.

The chain combines TRBV7-9 with TRBJ2-1; D not resolved. Looked up from germline, CDR1 is SEHNR and CDR2 is FQNEAQ (reference sequence). The CDR3 consists of 12 residues. The germline V and J ends were trimmed by 3 bases and 6 bases, with 6 bases remaining between them. CDR3 in amino acids: CASSFGPNEQFF. Here the CDR3 DNA reads TGTGCCAGCAGCTTTGGTCCCAATGAGCAGTTCTTC.

This clonotype was detected only a few times. The genes are TRBV18 and TRBJ2-7; D is ambiguous. This CDR3 is 13 amino acids long. V was shortened by 3 bases and J by 4 bases, with 10 bases between the two germline ends. Per the germline V gene, CDR1 is KGHSH and CDR2 is LQKENI. The DNA for the CDR3 is TGTGCCAGCTCACCTTCGCGGCGGTACGAGCAGTACTTC. Encoded protein: CASSPSRRYEQYF.